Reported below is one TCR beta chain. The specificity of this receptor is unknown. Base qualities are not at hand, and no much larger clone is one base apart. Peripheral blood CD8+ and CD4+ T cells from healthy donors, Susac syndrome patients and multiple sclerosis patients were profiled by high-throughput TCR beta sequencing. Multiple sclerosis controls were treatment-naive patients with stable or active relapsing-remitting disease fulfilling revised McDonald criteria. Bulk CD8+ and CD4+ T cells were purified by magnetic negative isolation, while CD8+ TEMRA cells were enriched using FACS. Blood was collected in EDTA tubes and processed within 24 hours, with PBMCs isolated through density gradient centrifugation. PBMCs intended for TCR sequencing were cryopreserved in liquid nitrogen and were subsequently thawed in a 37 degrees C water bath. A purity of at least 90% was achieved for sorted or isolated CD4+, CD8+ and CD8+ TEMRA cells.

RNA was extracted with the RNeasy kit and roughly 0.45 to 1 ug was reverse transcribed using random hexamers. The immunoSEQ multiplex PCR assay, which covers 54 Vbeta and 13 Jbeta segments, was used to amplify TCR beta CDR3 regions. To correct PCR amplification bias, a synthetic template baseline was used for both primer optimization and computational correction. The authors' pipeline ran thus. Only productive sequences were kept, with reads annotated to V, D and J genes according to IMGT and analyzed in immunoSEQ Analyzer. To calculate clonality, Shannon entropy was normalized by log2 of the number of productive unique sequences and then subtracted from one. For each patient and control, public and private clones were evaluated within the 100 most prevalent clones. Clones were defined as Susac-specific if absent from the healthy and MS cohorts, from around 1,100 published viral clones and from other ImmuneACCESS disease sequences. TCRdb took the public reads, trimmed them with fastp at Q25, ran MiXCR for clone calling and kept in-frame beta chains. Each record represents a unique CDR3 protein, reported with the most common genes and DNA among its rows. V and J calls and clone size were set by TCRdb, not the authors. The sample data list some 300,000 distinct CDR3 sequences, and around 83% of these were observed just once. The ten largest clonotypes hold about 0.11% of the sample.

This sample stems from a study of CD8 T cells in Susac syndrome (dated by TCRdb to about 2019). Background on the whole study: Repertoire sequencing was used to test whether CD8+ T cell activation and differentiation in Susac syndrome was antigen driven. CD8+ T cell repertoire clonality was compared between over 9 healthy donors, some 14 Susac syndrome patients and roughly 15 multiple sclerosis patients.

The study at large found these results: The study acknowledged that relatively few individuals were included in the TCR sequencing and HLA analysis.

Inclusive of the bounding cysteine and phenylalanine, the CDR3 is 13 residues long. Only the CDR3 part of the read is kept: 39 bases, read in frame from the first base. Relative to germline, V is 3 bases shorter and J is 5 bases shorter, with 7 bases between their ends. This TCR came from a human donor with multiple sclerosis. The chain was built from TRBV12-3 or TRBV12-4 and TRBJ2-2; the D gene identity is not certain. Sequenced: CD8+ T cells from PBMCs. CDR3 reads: CASSLTSTGELFF. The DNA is TGTGCCAGCAGTTTGACGAGTACCGGGGAGCTGTTTTTT.